Given below is one TCR beta chain in context. This specimen comes from a study of blood T cell repertoires in COVID-19. About the study: Specimens from acute and convalescent COVID-19 originated in the United States, Italy and Spain.

Germline CDR1 reads SGHDN; CDR2 reads FVKESK. The CDR3 runs 15 residues. The V and J ends lost 1 base and 3 bases respectively, with 11 bases between them. Assay: immunoSEQ multiplex PCR; the TCRdb copy retains only in-frame clones and omits some. The profile shows roughly 43,000 clones, 90% of them singletons. The sequencing input was peripheral blood. The origin of this receptor is a man aged 45 to 65 with active COVID-19. The chain joins TRBV14 to TRBJ2-3; perhaps TRBD2 as D (6 bases). The CDR3 sequence: CASSQGGLRTDTQYF. CDR3 bases: TGTGCCAGCAGCCAAGGGGGACTCAGAACAGATACGCAGTATTTT.